This is a list of T cell receptor beta chains from one sample in a study of blood T cell repertoires in COVID-19. TCRdb keeps only in-frame clones here, not all; method: immunoSEQ multiplex PCR. This table holds about 210,000 clones, around four fifths found once. The sequencing sample was made of peripheral blood. The receptors shown here come from a woman aged 45 to 65 with acute or convalescent COVID-19. Both conserved end residues are part of each CDR3. D genes are given only for firm matches. Some rows have no size entry. The others give once, few or many, or a class for an expanded clone.

d_gene | j_gene | abundance | v_gene | CDR3nt | CDR3aa
NA | TRBJ1-5 | NA | TRBV19 | TGTGCCAGTAGTATGGGGAGGGAGCGCCAGCCCCAGCATTTT | CASSMGRERQPQHF
TRBD1 | TRBJ1-1 | NA | TRBV3-1/TRBV3-2 | TGTGCCAGCAGCCAGTCAGGGGGTGAAGCTTTCTTT | CASSQSGGEAFF
NA | TRBJ2-5 | NA | TRBV6-6 | TGTGCCAGCAGCCGAGACGGACAGCAAGAGACCCAGTACTTC | CASSRDGQQETQYF
TRBD1 | TRBJ1-6 | once | TRBV28 | TGTGCCAGCAGGACGGGACAGAATAATTCACCCCTCCACTTT | CASRTGQNNSPLHF
NA | TRBJ2-5 | once | TRBV15 | TGTGCCACCAGCAGAAAGGGGTCCCAAGAGACCCAGTACTTC | CATSRKGSQETQYF
NA | TRBJ2-3 | NA | TRBV20-1 | TGCAGTGCTACACGAGAGGATACGCAGTATTTT | CSATREDTQYF
TRBD2 | TRBJ2-1 | NA | TRBV7-9 | TGTGCCAGCAGCGACGGACTAGCGGGAGGCCTCTGGTTCTTC | CASSDGLAGGLWFF
NA | TRBJ1-1 | NA | TRBV6-5 | TGTGCCAGCAGTTCCCGGGGAGGAACTGAAGCTTTCTTT | CASSSRGGTEAFF
TRBD2 | TRBJ2-1 | NA | TRBV2 | TGTGCCACCCGACTAGCAAGCAATGAGCAGTTCTTC | CATRLASNEQFF
NA | TRBJ2-1 | NA | TRBV18 | TGTGCCAGCTCACCTATCTCGGACAGCAATGAGCAGTTCTTC | CASSPISDSNEQFF
TRBD1 | TRBJ2-6 | NA | TRBV5-1 | TGCGCCAGCAGCTTGCGGGACAGGGGTGAGATAAGCTCTGGGGCCAACGTCCTGACTTTC | CASSLRDRGEISSGANVLTF
NA | TRBJ2-1 | few | TRBV19 | TGTGCCAGTAGTATAGCGGGAGCCTACAATGAGCAGTTCTTC | CASSIAGAYNEQFF
NA | TRBJ2-2 | NA | TRBV1 | TGCACCAGCAGCCTGGGACTTAACACCGGGGAGCTGTTTTTT | CTSSLGLNTGELFF
TRBD2 | TRBJ2-1 | few | TRBV7-9 | TGTGCCAGCAGTTTCGCCGGGACTAGCGTTCTTGAGCAGTTCTTC | CASSFAGTSVLEQFF
NA | TRBJ1-1 | NA | TRBV12-3/TRBV12-4 | TGTGCCAGCAGATCGACAGAGAACACTGAAGCTTTCTTT | CASRSTENTEAFF
NA | TRBJ2-7 | NA | TRBV11-2 | TGTGCCAGCAGCTTATCGGTCTCCTCCTTCCCGGGATCGACCTACGAGCAGTACTTC | CASSLSVSSFPGSTYEQYF
TRBD1 | TRBJ2-5 | NA | TRBV3-1/TRBV3-2 | TGTGCCAGCAGCCGGAGGGGGGACAGGGAAGAGACCCAGTACTTC | CASSRRGDREETQYF
NA | TRBJ1-1 | NA | TRBV28 | TGTGCCAGCAGTTTTTCTCGGGGTGAAGCTTTCTTT | CASSFSRGEAFF
NA | TRBJ2-5 | NA | TRBV5-8 | TGTGCCAGCAGCTTGGGGCAGCAAGAGACCCAGTACTTC | CASSLGQQETQYF
TRBD2 | TRBJ2-3 | NA | TRBV11-3 | TGTGCCAGCAGCACCCGGACTAGCGGGGGGGGGCCCCTGAGCACAGATACGCAGTATTTT | CASSTRTSGGGPLSTDTQYF
NA | TRBJ1-4 | NA | TRBV19 | TGTGCCAGTACCCTGGCGGGGGGCCCGAATGAAAAACTGTTTTTT | CASTLAGGPNEKLFF
NA | TRBJ2-3 | NA | TRBV2 | TGTGCCAGCAGTCTGATGTACAGGGAAGATACGCAGTATTTT | CASSLMYREDTQYF
TRBD2 | TRBJ2-3 | NA | TRBV5-1 | TGCGCCAGCAGCGACCTAGCGGGAGGGGCAGATACGCAGTATTTT | CASSDLAGGADTQYF
TRBD1 | TRBJ2-2 | NA | TRBV5-1 | TGCGCCAGCACCCGGGGGACAGGGTCCGGGGAGCTGTTTTTT | CASTRGTGSGELFF
NA | TRBJ2-2 | NA | TRBV27 | TGTGCCAGCAGCGACCGGGACATAGACACCGGGGAGCTGTTTTTT | CASSDRDIDTGELFF
TRBD1 | TRBJ2-7 | NA | TRBV28 | TGTGCCAGCAGTTCCCCGGGACAGTGGGGCTTAGACGAGCAGTACTTC | CASSSPGQWGLDEQYF
TRBD1 | TRBJ1-1 | once | TRBV27 | TGTGCCAGCAGTCCTTGGACAGGAGGAGGGACTGAAGCTTTCTTT | CASSPWTGGGTEAFF
TRBD1 | TRBJ1-4 | NA | TRBV6-5 | TGTGCCAGCAGTTACTCCGGGACAGGGAGATATGAAAAACTGTTTTTT | CASSYSGTGRYEKLFF
NA | TRBJ2-1 | NA | TRBV19 | TGTGCCAGTACCGAACTGGGGGCGAATGGAAATGAGCAGTTCTTC | CASTELGANGNEQFF
NA | TRBJ1-2 | NA | TRBV28 | TGTGCCAGCAGTTTAATAGGCAGGGGCTATGGCTACACCTTC | CASSLIGRGYGYTF
TRBD1 | TRBJ1-6 | NA | TRBV5-1 | TGCGCCAGCAGCTTCCGACAGGGGAATTCACCCCTCCACTTT | CASSFRQGNSPLHF
NA | TRBJ2-3 | NA | TRBV27 | TGTGCCAGCACCTTCGGAGATACGCAGTATTTT | CASTFGDTQYF
TRBD2 | TRBJ2-1 | many | TRBV7-2 | TGTGCCAGCAGCTTAGCATCACTAGCGCCCTACAATGAGCAGTTCTTC | CASSLASLAPYNEQFF
NA | TRBJ2-2 | NA | TRBV12-3/TRBV12-4 | TGTGCCAGCAGTTTAGTCCAAACCGGGGAGCTGTTTTTT | CASSLVQTGELFF
NA | TRBJ2-3 | NA | TRBV18 | TGTGCCAGCTCACCCGAGGGGGTTTTCGATACGCAGTATTTT | CASSPEGVFDTQYF
NA | TRBJ2-5 | NA | TRBV11-1 | TGTGCCAGCAGCTTAGCCGTCCAAGAGACCCAGTACTTC | CASSLAVQETQYF
NA | TRBJ1-3 | NA | TRBV7-2 | TGTGCCAGCAGCTTAAACGGGTACTCTGGAAACACCATATATTTT | CASSLNGYSGNTIYF
TRBD1 | TRBJ1-1 | NA | TRBV6-5 | TGTGCCAGCAGGGCCGACAGGGGATATGCTGAAGCTTTCTTT | CASRADRGYAEAFF
TRBD1 | TRBJ2-5 | NA | TRBV30 | TGTGCCTGGAGGGGGACAGGGCGTTCCTTGGAGACCCAGTACTTC | CAWRGTGRSLETQYF
TRBD2 | TRBJ2-3 | NA | TRBV18 | TGTGCCAGCTCACCAGACAGTCTAGCGGGTAACACAGATACGCAGTATTTT | CASSPDSLAGNTDTQYF
NA | TRBJ2-1 | NA | TRBV9 | TGTGCCAGCAGCGTAGACGGGGGCTCCTACAATGAGCAGTTCTTC | CASSVDGGSYNEQFF
TRBD2 | TRBJ2-1 | NA | TRBV2 | TGTGCCAGCAGTGGGGAACGCTTGAGGACTAGCGGGACCTACAATGAGCAGTTCTTC | CASSGERLRTSGTYNEQFF
TRBD1 | TRBJ1-4 | NA | TRBV10-1 | TGCGCCAGCAGTGAGACCGGGACAGGGGTGGAAAAACTGTTTTTT | CASSETGTGVEKLFF
TRBD2 | TRBJ2-1 | NA | TRBV19 | TGTGCCAGTAGTATAGATCGGGGGGTCGATGAGCAGTTCTTC | CASSIDRGVDEQFF
TRBD1 | TRBJ1-1 | NA | TRBV2 | TGTGCCAGCAAAGGACAGGGCGGGAACCTGAACACTGAAGCTTTCTTT | CASKGQGGNLNTEAFF